The 24 T cell receptor beta chains below come from one sample, sequenced in a study of CD8 T cells in ankylosing spondylitis. TCRdb re-derived calls from the 5' RACE reads in MiXCR, one entry per CDR3 protein. In the table there are about 350,000 distinct CDR3 sequences, about 20% of which are singletons. The sequenced material came from blood, either unsorted or a sorted T cell fraction (not recorded which). The origin of the receptors is a male donor with ankylosing spondylitis or in good health (not recorded which).

The chain employs TRBV7-9 and TRBJ1-5; D is undetermined. This CDR3 has 12 residues. Germline assignment: CDR1 SEHNR and CDR2 FQNEAQ (reference sequence). Trimming pared 5 bases from V and 4 bases from J, leaving 6 bases between. In DNA, the CDR3 is TGTGCCAGCAGCCCCGCTAATCAGCCCCAGCATTTT. Protein: CASSPANQPQHF. Full variable domain (missing parts from reference TRBV7-9 and TRBJ1-5): DTGVSQNPRHKITKRGQNVTFRCDPISEHNRLYWYRQTLGQGPEFLTYFQNEAQLEKSRLLSDRFSAERPKGSFSTLEIQRTEQGDSAMYLCASSPANQPQHFGDGTRLSIL.

The chain couples TRBV9 to TRBJ2-7; D not certain. The germline V gene encodes CDR1 SGDLS and CDR2 YYNGEE. V was cut by 0 bases and J by 2 bases, with 9 bases left in between. There are 14 residues in the CDR3. The CDR3 here is CASSVAVGAYEQYF. For the CDR3, the DNA is TGTGCCAGCAGCGTAGCGGTCGGTGCCTACGAGCAGTACTTC.

V and J are TRBV28 and TRBJ1-5; TRBD1 agrees at 7 bases. The length of the CDR3 is 17 residues. J was trimmed by 3 bases and V by 5 bases; bases with no gene match: 13. CDR1 MDHEN and CDR2 SYDVKM come from the germline V gene. The DNA for the CDR3 is TGTGCCAGCAGTCTTACGAGGGGGCCTAGATTCAATCAGCCCCAGCATTTT. This codes for CASSLTRGPRFNQPQHF.

This clonotype showed up many times. V gene TRBV12-3 or TRBV12-4 combines with J gene TRBJ2-2; possibly TRBD2 for D (6 bases). The CDR3 is made up of 14 amino acids. V was shortened by 2 bases and J by 7 bases, with 11 bases between the two germline ends. The CDR3 bases are TGTGCCAGCAGTTTATCTGCGGGGCACGGGGAGCTGTTTTTT. Amino acids: CASSLSAGHGELFF.

This chain joins TRBV7-8 and TRBJ2-3; TRBD1 matches 11 bases. The CDR3 extends over 18 amino acids. V shed 4 bases and J 0 bases; nucleotides not matched to a gene: 9. Germline CDR1 reads SGHVS; CDR2 reads FQNEAQ. The CDR3 DNA sequence: TGTGCCAGCAGCTCCGGGACAGGGGGATTACTTAGCACAGATACGCAGTATTTT. Encoded protein: CASSSGTGGLLSTDTQYF.

V usage is TRBV11-2 and J usage is TRBJ2-5, with D hard to call. With 6 bases removed from V and 1 base from J, the gap between germline ends came to 9 bases. CDR1 and CDR2 from the germline V gene are SGHAT and FQNNGV. This CDR3 is 13 amino acids long. The CDR3 spells CASRRLSQETQYF. CDR3 nucleotide sequence: TGTGCCAGCAGGCGCCTAAGCCAAGAGACCCAGTACTTC.

CDR3 protein: CASSVTGTNTGELFF. The CDR3 nucleotides read TGTGCCAGCAGCGTCACAGGCACGAACACCGGGGAGCTGTTTTTT. This chain joins TRBV9 and TRBJ2-2; D is possibly TRBD1 (5 bases). V was cut by 2 bases and J by 0 bases, with 8 bases left in between. CDR3 length equals 15 residues. Germline V gene sequence: CDR1 SGDLS, CDR2 YYNGEE.

This clonotype came up a few times. The chain recombines TRBV20-1 with TRBJ2-2; 9 bases match TRBD1. J was trimmed by 2 bases and V by 5 bases; bases with no gene match: 9. Germline CDR1 DFQATT, CDR2 SNEGSKA (reference sequence). CDR3 length: 16 residues. DNA for the CDR3: TGCAGTGCTCCTACAGACAGGGGGGCAAACACCGGGGAGCTGTTTTTT. Its translation is CSAPTDRGANTGELFF.

The rearrangement joins TRBV10-1 to TRBJ1-1, with TRBD1 matching over 8 bases. CDR3 length: 13 amino acids. Germline lookup yields CDR1 WNHNN and CDR2 SYGVQD (reference sequence). Trimming took 8 bases from V and 4 from J; bases not matched to a gene: 6. The CDR3 sequence is CASLITGGTEAFF. Here the CDR3 DNA reads TGCGCCAGCCTTATCACAGGGGGCACTGAAGCTTTCTTT.

This clonotype was detected many times. The chain recombines TRBV29-1 with TRBJ2-5; 10 positions agree with TRBD2. Germline assignment: CDR1 SQVTM and CDR2 ANQGSEA. The V and J ends lost 6 bases and 3 bases, in that order; junction bases with no gene match: 4. The CDR3 contains 13 residues. The CDR3 region is CSVGLAAKETQYF. The CDR3 coding sequence is TGCAGCGTCGGACTAGCGGCAAAAGAGACCCAGTACTTC.

This clonotype has just a few counts. The rearrangement links TRBV5-8 to TRBJ2-1; D remains unclear. The V gene lost 4 bases and the J gene lost 8 bases, with 13 bases spanning the gap. The CDR3 has 13 residues. Germline CDR1 reads SGHTS; CDR2 reads YDEGEE. The CDR3 protein is CASSPTTWDEQFF. The CDR3 nucleotides read TGTGCCAGCAGCCCGACCACCTGGGATGAGCAGTTCTTC.

Note on this clonotype: The junction shows a germline mismatch at one end, possibly a read error. The chain uses TRBV12-3 or TRBV12-4 and TRBJ2-5; D is perhaps TRBD2 (6 bases). The CDR3 is 15 residues long. DNA for the CDR3: TGTGCCAGCAGTTTTAATGGGGGGTACCAAGAAACCCAGTACTTC. Translated: CASSFNGGYQETQYF.

This clonotype has more than one count but fewer than ten. This sequence joins TRBV12-3 or TRBV12-4 and TRBJ2-1; D is undetermined. CDR3 length equals 15 residues. V lost 3 bases and J 6 bases, leaving 15 bases between the germline ends. CDR3 protein: CASSFKSPPRNEQFF. CDR3 nucleotide sequence: TGTGCCAGCAGTTTCAAGTCCCCGCCACGCAATGAGCAGTTCTTC.

The chain employs TRBV27 and TRBJ2-7, with D unresolved. Germline assignment: CDR1 MNHEY and CDR2 SMNVEV (reference sequence). CDR3 size: 13 residues. V lost 4 bases to trimming and J lost 3 bases, with 10 bases between them. CDR3 in amino acids: CASSYADRYEQYF. The CDR3 bases are TGTGCCAGCAGTTACGCGGACCGCTACGAGCAGTACTTC.

For the CDR3, the DNA is TGTGCCACCAGCAGAGGGGTGTCCCAAGAGACCCAGTACTTC. Translated, it gives CATSRGVSQETQYF. The chain employs TRBV15 and TRBJ2-5; unclear D gene. The germline V gene has CDR1 LNHNV and CDR2 YYDKDF (reference sequence). This CDR3 is built from 14 residues. V was clipped by 1 base and J by 1 base, with 7 bases between them.

This chain connects TRBV28 to TRBJ2-1; weak D call: TRBD1 (6 bases). CDR1 is MDHEN and CDR2 is SYDVKM in the germline V gene. This CDR3 spans 17 amino acids. V shed 6 bases and J shed 1 base, with 19 bases lying between them. The CDR3, as DNA: TGTGCCAGCAGGAGCCAACAACTGGGGGCATCCTACAATGAGCAGTTCTTC. Amino acids: CASRSQQLGASYNEQFF.

This clonotype was found a few times. The rearrangement uses TRBV12-3 or TRBV12-4 and TRBJ2-5, with 9 bases lining up with TRBD2. This CDR3 has 15 residues. V was clipped by 6 bases and J by 2 bases; unmatched bases: 7. The CDR3 is CASSHGLARQETQYF. The CDR3, as DNA: TGTGCCAGCAGCCATGGACTAGCGAGGCAAGAGACCCAGTACTTC.

V usage is TRBV12-3 or TRBV12-4 and J usage is TRBJ1-1; the D gene is possibly TRBD1 (5 bases). The CDR3 spans 14 residues. The V end lost 8 bases, the J end lost 2 bases, and 15 bases lay between the germline ends. The CDR3: CASLTGGLNTEAFF. The CDR3 DNA reads TGTGCCAGCCTAACGGGGGGGTTAAACACTGAAGCTTTCTTT.

This clonotype was seen repeatedly, ten times or more. The V call is TRBV6-5, the J call TRBJ2-1; weak D call: TRBD1 (5 bases). CDR3 length equals 16 residues. Trimming took 0 bases from V and 0 from J, leaving 9 bases between them. Germline CDR1 is MNHEY and CDR2 is SVGAGI. The CDR3 region has the DNA TGTGCCAGCAGTTACTCCGACAGTAGCTCCTACAATGAGCAGTTCTTC. It is translated as CASSYSDSSSYNEQFF.

This clonotype was observed a handful of times. V gene TRBV29-1 combines with J gene TRBJ2-7, with a possible D match to TRBD1 (5 bases). The CDR3 extends over 13 amino acids. Germline V gene lookup returns CDR1 SQVTM and CDR2 ANQGSEA. With 4 bases removed from V and 5 bases from J, the gap between germline ends came to 15 bases. Here the CDR3 reads CSVGGRPRDEQYF. Written as DNA, the CDR3 is TGCAGCGTTGGGGGCAGACCCCGGGACGAGCAGTACTTC.

The chain links TRBV7-3 to TRBJ2-3; D may correspond to TRBD1 or TRBD2 (7 bases each). This CDR3 has 14 amino acids. Germline CDR1 reads SGHTA; CDR2 reads FQGTGA. V lost 4 bases, J lost 9 bases, and 17 bases lay in between. CDR3 DNA sequence: TGTGCCAGCAGCTCCCAGGGGGGGGACGTCACGCAGTATTTT. Its protein product is CASSSQGGDVTQYF.

The CDR3 DNA reads TGCAGTGCGGAAGACAGGGTGGCATCCTACGAGCAGTACTTC. Protein product: CSAEDRVASYEQYF. The chain has TRBV20-1 and TRBJ2-7, with 7 bases that match TRBD1. CDR1 and CDR2 from the germline V gene are DFQATT and SNEGSKA (reference sequence). The CDR3 runs 14 residues. Trimming removed 6 bases from V and 1 base from J; junction bases left unmatched: 9.

CDR3 sequence: CASSQGRNTLNEQFF. CDR3 DNA sequence: TGCGCCAGCAGCCAAGGAAGGAACACCCTTAATGAGCAGTTCTTC. The chain employs TRBV4-1 and TRBJ2-1; no reliable D call. V lost 1 base, J lost 7 bases, and 14 bases lay in between. Germline CDR1 is MGHRA and CDR2 is YSYEKL. CDR3 length: 15 amino acids.

This clonotype has a count of ten or more. This chain uses TRBV29-1 with TRBJ1-1, with unresolved D. The V end was cut by 6 bases, the J end by 2 bases, with 7 bases between. The CDR3 has 11 residues. CDR1 is SQVTM, CDR2 ANQGSEA, per germline. The CDR3 DNA reads as TGCAGCGTGGGTACAAACACTGAAGCTTTCTTT. Its translation: CSVGTNTEAFF.